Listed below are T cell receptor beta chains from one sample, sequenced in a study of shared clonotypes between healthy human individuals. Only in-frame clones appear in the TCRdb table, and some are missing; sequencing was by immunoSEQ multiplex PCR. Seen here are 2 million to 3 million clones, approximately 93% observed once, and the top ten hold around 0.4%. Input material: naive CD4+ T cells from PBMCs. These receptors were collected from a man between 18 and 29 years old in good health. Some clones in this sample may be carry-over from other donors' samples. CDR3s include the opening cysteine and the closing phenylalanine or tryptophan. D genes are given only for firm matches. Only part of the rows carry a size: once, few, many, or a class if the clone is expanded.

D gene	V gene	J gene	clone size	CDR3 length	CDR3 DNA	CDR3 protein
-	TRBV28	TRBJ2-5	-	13	TGTGCCAGCAGTCGCGGACTATGGGGGACCCAGTACTTC	CASSRGLWGTQYF
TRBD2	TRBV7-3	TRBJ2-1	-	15	TGTGCCAGCAGCGGTAGCGGGAGGGCCTACAATGAGCAGTTCTTC	CASSGSGRAYNEQFF
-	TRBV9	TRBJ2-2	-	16	TGTGCCAGCAGCGTAGATCCAGGGCCGAACACCGGGGAGCTGTTTTTT	CASSVDPGPNTGELFF
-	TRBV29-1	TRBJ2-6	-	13	TGCAGCGTCAGGGGTGCTGGGGCCAACGTCCTGACTTTC	CSVRGAGANVLTF
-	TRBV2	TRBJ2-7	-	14	TGTGCCAGCAGTCCTCGGCAGGGGTTCTACGAGCAGTACTTC	CASSPRQGFYEQYF
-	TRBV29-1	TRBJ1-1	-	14	TGCAGCGTTGAGGTAGTTGGGGTGAACACTGAAGCTTTCTTT	CSVEVVGVNTEAFF
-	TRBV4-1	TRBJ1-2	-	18	TGCGCCAGCAGCCAGGGGAGGCCCTCTCCGAATACAAACTATGGCTACACCTTC	CASSQGRPSPNTNYGYTF
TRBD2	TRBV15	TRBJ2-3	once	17	TGTGCCACCACCAGGCGGATGGTAGCGGGTTCCACAGATACGCAGTATTTT	CATTRRMVAGSTDTQYF
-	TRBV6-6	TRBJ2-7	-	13	TGTGCCAGCAGGGGACGCCGTACCTACGAGCAGTACTTC	CASRGRRTYEQYF
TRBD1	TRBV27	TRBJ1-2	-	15	TGTGCCAATCCCGAGAAAGACAGGGGGTTGTATGGCTACACCTTC	CANPEKDRGLYGYTF
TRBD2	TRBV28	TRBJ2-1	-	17	TGTGCCAGCAGACAGAAAAAAATAGCGGGAGCCTACAATGAGCAGTTCTTC	CASRQKKIAGAYNEQFF
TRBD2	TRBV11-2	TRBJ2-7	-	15	TGTGCCAGCAGCCAGGGACTAGCGGGTTCCTACGAGCAGTACTTC	CASSQGLAGSYEQYF
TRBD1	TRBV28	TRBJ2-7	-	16	TGTGCCAGCAGTTTCGCAGGGACAGCCATCTCCTACGAGCAGTACTTC	CASSFAGTAISYEQYF
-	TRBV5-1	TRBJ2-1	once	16	TGCGCCAGCAGCCGCCTGGGATCGAGCTCCTACAATGAGCAGTTCTTC	CASSRLGSSSYNEQFF
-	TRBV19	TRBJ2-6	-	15	TGTGCCACGAGCCCCAGGTATCCTGGGGCCAACGTCCTGACTTTC	CATSPRYPGANVLTF
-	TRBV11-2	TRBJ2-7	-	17	TGTGCCAGCAGCTTACCGACCTCGGGACCAATCTCCTACGAGCAGTACTTC	CASSLPTSGPISYEQYF
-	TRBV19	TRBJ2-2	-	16	TGTGCCAGTAGACTCATCGCCCAGGGTCAGGCCGGGGAGCTGTTTTTT	CASRLIAQGQAGELFF
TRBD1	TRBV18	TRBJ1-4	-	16	TGTGCCAGCTCACCGCAAGTCAGGGGGACTAATGAAAAACTGTTTTTT	CASSPQVRGTNEKLFF
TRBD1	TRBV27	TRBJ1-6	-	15	TGTGCCAGCAGCCCATTCGGACAGGGTTATTCACCCCTCCACTTT	CASSPFGQGYSPLHF
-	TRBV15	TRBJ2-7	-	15	TGTGCCACCAGCCGAATGGGGCCCGGCGGCTACGAGCAGTACTTC	CATSRMGPGGYEQYF
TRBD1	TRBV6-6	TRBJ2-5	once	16	TGTGCCAGCAGTACTAGGGGGACAGGGGGCAGAGAGACCCAGTACTTC	CASSTRGTGGRETQYF
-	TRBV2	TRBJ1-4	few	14	TGTGCCAGCAGTGCAGGGAGGGCTAATGAAAAACTGTTTTTT	CASSAGRANEKLFF
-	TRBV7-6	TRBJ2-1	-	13	TGTGCCAGCAGCTCCCCGAGTGAAGGAAGACAGTTCTTC	CASSSPSEGRQFF
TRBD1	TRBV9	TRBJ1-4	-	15	TGTGCCAGCAGCGTAGAACAGGGGGGATATGAAAAACTGTTTTTT	CASSVEQGGYEKLFF
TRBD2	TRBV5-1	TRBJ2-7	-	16	TGCGCCAGCAGCTTTACCCACTCGACTAGCATCCACGAGCAGTACTTC	CASSFTHSTSIHEQYF
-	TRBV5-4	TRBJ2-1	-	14	TGTGCCAGCAGCTTGGGCGAATCCTACAATGAGCAGTTCTTC	CASSLGESYNEQFF
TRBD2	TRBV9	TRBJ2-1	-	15	TGTGCCAGCAGCGTAGTAATAGCGGGAGGTTCTGAGCAGTTCTTC	CASSVVIAGGSEQFF
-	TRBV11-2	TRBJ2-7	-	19	TGTGCCAGCAGAACCGGGACAGGGGGATTAGCGGGAGGATCCTACGAGCAGTACTTC	CASRTGTGGLAGGSYEQYF
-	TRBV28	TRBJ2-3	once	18	TGTGCCAGCAGCCGACGGGGGATAAACAACTTACCCACAGATACGCAGTATTTT	CASSRRGINNLPTDTQYF
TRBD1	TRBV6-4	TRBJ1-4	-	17	TGTGCCAGCAGCACGTCCCGGGACAGTGCAACTAATGAAAAACTGTTTTTT	CASSTSRDSATNEKLFF
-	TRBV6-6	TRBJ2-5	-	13	TGTGCCAGCAGTTACGGACAGATGGAGACCCAGTACTTC	CASSYGQMETQYF
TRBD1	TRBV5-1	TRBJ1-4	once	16	TGCGCCAGCAGCTTACTGACAGGGTCAACTAATGAAAAACTGTTTTTT	CASSLLTGSTNEKLFF
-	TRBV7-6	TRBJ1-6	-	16	TGTGCCAGCAGCTCAGACAGGAGCTCCTATAATTCACCCCTCCACTTT	CASSSDRSSYNSPLHF
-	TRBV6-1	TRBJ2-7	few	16	TGTGCCAGCAGTGGTTCTTCGCTCGGGGATAACTACGAGCAGTACTTC	CASSGSSLGDNYEQYF
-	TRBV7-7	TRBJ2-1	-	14	TGTGCCAGCAGCCCAGGAGGGCCGTACAATGAGCAGTTCTTC	CASSPGGPYNEQFF
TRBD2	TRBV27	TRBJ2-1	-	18	TGTGCCAGCAGTTTAAGGCTAGCGGGAGGTACCTCCTACAATGAGCAGTTCTTC	CASSLRLAGGTSYNEQFF
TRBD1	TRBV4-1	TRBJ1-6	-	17	TGCGCCAGCAGCTTCCTAACAGGGGGCGTGATCCCTTCACCCCTCCACTTT	CASSFLTGGVIPSPLHF
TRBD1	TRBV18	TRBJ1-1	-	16	TGTGCCAGCTCACCTCGACCGGGACAGGGGAAAACTGAAGCTTTCTTT	CASSPRPGQGKTEAFF